A selection of T cell receptor beta chains follows, all from one sample in a study of blood T cell repertoires in COVID-19. Measured with immunoSEQ multiplex PCR; TCRdb has only the in-frame clones, and not every one. The data contain just under 150,000 clones, about four fifths of them seen just once; the ten biggest clones take up roughly 4.4%. Sequencing was performed on peripheral blood. The receptors derive from a human donor in a cohort sampled during active COVID-19. The CDR3 runs from the conserved cysteine through the conserved F or W. D genes are given only for firm matches. Clone size is stated in some rows and not others, as once, few, many or a class when expanded.

D,length,V,J,size,CDR3,DNA
TRBD2,17,TRBV5-4,TRBJ2-3,NA,CASSLSSTSLSTDTQYF,TGTGCCAGCAGCTTGAGCTCGACTAGCCTCAGCACAGATACGCAGTATTTT
TRBD1,16,TRBV5-1,TRBJ2-2,NA,CASSLGTGVNTGELFF,TGCGCCAGCAGCTTGGGGACAGGGGTCAACACCGGGGAGCTGTTTTTT
TRBD1,17,TRBV23-1,TRBJ1-2,NA,CASKPPGQGLEGGGYTF,TGCGCCAGCAAACCGCCGGGACAGGGATTAGAGGGTGGAGGCTACACCTTC
NA,13,TRBV12-3/TRBV12-4,TRBJ1-2,few,CASCFSEGYGYTF,TGTGCCAGCTGTTTTTCGGAGGGCTATGGCTACACCTTC
NA,15,TRBV27,TRBJ2-1,NA,CAAKAERGSHNEQFF,TGTGCCGCCAAAGCCGAAAGAGGGTCTCATAATGAGCAGTTCTTC
TRBD1,16,TRBV25-1,TRBJ1-1,once,CASSDTGVVSGAEAFF,TGTGCCAGCAGTGATACAGGGGTTGTGTCTGGGGCTGAAGCTTTCTTT
NA,16,TRBV2,TRBJ2-2,NA,CASRLREGLASGELFF,TGTGCCAGCAGGCTTCGAGAGGGCCTTGCGTCCGGGGAGCTGTTTTTT
NA,17,TRBV5-1,TRBJ1-1,NA,CASSLGPIRAENTEAFF,TGCGCCAGCAGCTTGGGACCTATCAGGGCGGAGAACACTGAAGCTTTCTTT
NA,13,TRBV5-4,TRBJ2-5,NA,CASSSPGWETQYF,TGTGCCAGCAGCTCGCCGGGGTGGGAGACCCAGTACTTC
NA,16,TRBV28,TRBJ1-6,once,CASSLLLRSYNSPLHF,TGTGCCAGCAGTTTACTACTCCGCTCCTATAATTCACCCCTCCACTTT
TRBD2,14,TRBV10-3,TRBJ2-3,NA,CATGGVTSTDTQYF,TGTGCCACCGGGGGGGTGACTAGCACAGATACGCAGTATTTT
TRBD1,13,TRBV27,TRBJ2-1,NA,CASGTGVGNEQFF,TGTGCCAGTGGGACAGGGGTGGGCAATGAGCAGTTCTTC
TRBD2,15,TRBV5-1,TRBJ2-1,NA,CASSQTSGSYNEQFF,TGCGCCAGCAGCCAGACTAGCGGGAGCTACAATGAGCAGTTCTTC
NA,15,TRBV3-1/TRBV3-2,TRBJ1-4,NA,CASSQDTGDNEKLFF,TGTGCCAGCAGCCAAGACACGGGGGATAATGAAAAACTGTTTTTT
NA,15,TRBV6-5,TRBJ2-1,NA,CASSYAFSLYNEQFF,TGTGCCAGCAGTTACGCGTTTTCCCTATACAATGAGCAGTTCTTC
TRBD1,14,TRBV6-5,TRBJ2-1,NA,CASTRQGAGNEQFF,TGTGCCAGCACCAGACAGGGGGCAGGAAATGAGCAGTTCTTC
NA,17,TRBV7-9,TRBJ2-1,NA,CASSLPAGASSYNEQFF,TGTGCCAGCAGCTTACCTGCTGGGGCGAGCTCCTACAATGAGCAGTTCTTC
NA,15,TRBV6-1,TRBJ1-2,NA,CASSEETGSNYGYTF,TGTGCCAGCAGTGAAGAAACAGGCAGTAACTATGGCTACACCTTC
NA,15,TRBV5-1,TRBJ1-1,NA,CASSLRQGQNTEAFF,TGCGCCAGCAGCTTGCGGCAGGGACAGAACACTGAAGCTTTCTTT
NA,12,TRBV3-1/TRBV3-2,TRBJ2-1,NA,CASSQGLSPRFF,TGTGCCAGCAGCCAAGGACTATCGCCGAGGTTCTTC
TRBD1,16,TRBV6-1,TRBJ2-5,NA,CASSEWDRGYQETQYF,TGTGCCAGCAGTGAGTGGGACAGGGGGTACCAAGAGACCCAGTACTTC
NA,15,TRBV10-3,TRBJ2-3,NA,CAINGRQGGTDTQYF,TGTGCCATCAACGGGAGACAGGGTGGTACAGATACGCAGTATTTT
NA,13,TRBV28,TRBJ2-3,few,CASTSSPTDTQYF,TGTGCCAGCACCTCGAGCCCCACAGATACGCAGTATTTT
TRBD2,14,TRBV7-2,TRBJ2-1,many,CASSQGGLAGPQFF,TGTGCCAGCAGCCAAGGAGGACTAGCGGGACCGCAGTTCTTC
TRBD2,15,TRBV3-1/TRBV3-2,TRBJ2-3,NA,CASSQGGGVTDTQYF,TGTGCCAGCAGCCAAGGCGGGGGGGTCACAGATACGCAGTATTTT
NA,12,TRBV12-3/TRBV12-4,TRBJ2-5,NA,CASSFGAETQYF,TGTGCCAGCAGTTTTGGGGCCGAGACCCAGTACTTC
TRBD1,15,TRBV6-5,TRBJ1-6,NA,CASSYVQGADSPLHF,TGTGCCAGCAGTTACGTACAGGGGGCGGATTCACCCCTCCACTTT
TRBD1,14,TRBV6-6,TRBJ1-5,once,CASSPGGNNQPQHF,TGTGCCAGCAGCCCAGGGGGTAACAATCAGCCCCAGCATTTT
NA,12,TRBV28,TRBJ1-2,NA,CASSFGGFGYTF,TGTGCCAGCAGTTTTGGGGGGTTTGGCTACACCTTC
NA,13,TRBV7-2,TRBJ1-2,NA,CASSLSRDYGYTF,TGTGCCAGCAGCTTATCCCGGGACTATGGCTACACCTTC
NA,20,TRBV15,TRBJ2-1,NA,CATRGQGETSGTPRYNEQFF,TGTGCCACAAGGGGACAGGGAGAAACTAGCGGGACCCCGCGATACAATGAGCAGTTCTTC
TRBD1,16,TRBV6-6,TRBJ2-7,once,CASSIPSRQGPYEQYF,TGTGCCAGCAGTATCCCCTCGCGACAGGGCCCCTACGAGCAGTACTTC
TRBD2,18,TRBV9,TRBJ2-1,many,CASSVEPLGLADYNEQFF,TGTGCCAGCAGCGTAGAGCCCCTCGGGCTAGCGGATTACAATGAGCAGTTCTTC
TRBD1,16,TRBV6-5,TRBJ1-2,NA,CASSYIRTGGGYGYTF,TGTGCCAGCAGTTACATTCGGACAGGGGGCGGCTATGGCTACACCTTC
NA,16,TRBV4-2,TRBJ2-1,NA,CASSQAEGGPRDEQFF,TGTGCCAGCAGCCAAGCCGAGGGGGGGCCAAGGGATGAGCAGTTCTTC
NA,16,TRBV4-1,TRBJ2-3,NA,CASSPFELLNTDTQYF,TGCGCCAGCAGCCCCTTCGAGCTATTGAACACAGATACGCAGTATTTT
NA,13,TRBV28,TRBJ1-3,NA,CASLTGTGNTIYF,TGTGCCAGCTTAACAGGGACTGGAAACACCATATATTTT
NA,15,TRBV5-1,TRBJ1-3,NA,CASSFRNSSGNTIYF,TGCGCCAGCAGCTTTCGGAACAGCTCTGGAAACACCATATATTTT
TRBD1,13,TRBV2,TRBJ2-6,NA,CASRGGQGESSAF,TGTGCCAGCAGGGGGGGACAGGGAGAGTCGTCGGCTTTC
NA,16,TRBV6-1,TRBJ1-5,NA,CASSDQGPYSNQPQHF,TGTGCCAGCAGTGACCAGGGTCCCTATAGCAATCAGCCCCAGCATTTT
NA,15,TRBV5-1,TRBJ1-2,NA,CASSLARTGNYGYTF,TGCGCCAGCAGCTTGGCCCGGACGGGGAACTATGGCTACACCTTC
NA,17,TRBV7-9,TRBJ2-4,NA,CASSPRSGDLAKNIQYF,TGTGCCAGCAGCCCCAGATCGGGGGACCTAGCCAAAAACATTCAGTACTTC
TRBD2,15,TRBV7-9,TRBJ2-1,NA,CASSSSSGTYNEQFF,TGTGCCAGCAGCTCCTCTAGCGGGACTTACAATGAGCAGTTCTTC
NA,15,TRBV6-5,TRBJ1-1,few,CASSLTGYSETEAFF,TGTGCCAGCAGTTTAACAGGGTATTCGGAAACTGAAGCTTTCTTT
NA,12,TRBV10-2,TRBJ1-2,NA,CASRGLNYGYTF,TGCGCCAGCAGGGGGCTAAACTATGGCTACACCTTC
NA,14,TRBV6-2/TRBV6-3,TRBJ2-2,NA,CASSYEGGTGELFF,TGTGCCAGCAGTTACGAGGGTGGCACCGGGGAGCTGTTTTTT
TRBD2,17,TRBV7-3,TRBJ2-3,NA,CASSLSRLAGGTDTQYF,TGTGCCAGCAGCTTATCCCGACTAGCGGGAGGCACAGATACGCAGTATTTT
NA,14,TRBV4-2,TRBJ1-1,once,CASSHRERNTEAFF,TGTGCCAGCAGCCATCGGGAGAGAAACACTGAAGCTTTCTTT
NA,12,TRBV30,TRBJ1-2,NA,CAWSRQAVGYTF,TGTGCCTGGAGTCGCCAGGCTGTTGGCTACACCTTC
TRBD2,16,TRBV7-6,TRBJ2-5,NA,CASSPAGLAGVETQYF,TGTGCCAGCAGCCCGGCGGGACTAGCGGGCGTGGAGACCCAGTACTTC
NA,13,TRBV5-1,TRBJ2-7,NA,CASSLKSSYEQYF,TGCGCCAGCAGCTTGAAGAGCTCCTACGAGCAGTACTTC
NA,13,TRBV25-1,TRBJ1-4,once,CASSESVVQKLFF,TGTGCCAGCAGTGAATCCGTTGTCCAAAAACTGTTTTTT
NA,15,TRBV7-3,TRBJ1-6,NA,CASSSHGGDNSPLHF,TGTGCCAGCAGCTCCCACGGGGGGGATAATTCACCCCTCCACTTT
NA,16,TRBV6-1,TRBJ1-1,NA,CASSDPVWRVGTEAFF,TGTGCCAGCAGTGATCCCGTTTGGAGGGTGGGCACTGAAGCTTTCTTT
TRBD1,14,TRBV25-1,TRBJ1-2,once,CASSEPDRNYGYTF,TGTGCCAGCAGTGAGCCGGACAGGAACTATGGCTACACCTTC
TRBD2,15,TRBV7-6,TRBJ2-2,NA,CASSGTSGSAGELFF,TGTGCCAGCAGTGGGACTAGCGGGAGCGCCGGGGAGCTGTTTTTT
TRBD1,14,TRBV4-1,TRBJ1-2,NA,CASSRTGEDWGYTF,TGCGCCAGCAGCCGGACAGGGGAGGATTGGGGCTACACCTTC